This entry describes one TCR beta chain. What this receptor recognizes is not known. No base-level quality is on record; no much larger clone is a single base apart. The sample is drawn from a study of a mutant IDH1 vaccine in newly diagnosed glioma (dated by TCRdb to about 2021). Background on the whole study: Of the approximately 35 treated patients, about 62% were male and approximately 40% were female, and the mean age was 40.4 years. Before enrollment, most patients had been given radiochemotherapy with temozolomide as standard therapy, while the rest had received either radiotherapy alone or temozolomide alone. Six visits were used for peripheral blood collection: V03 (baseline), V05, V07, V10, V12 and V13. For exploratory analyses, longitudinal TCRB deep sequencing was carried out in approximately 25 treated patients wherever samples were available. General findings and caveats noted by the study authors: The authors stated that sample limitations prevented analyses of patient blood samples from being reproduced. PBMC samples for TCRB deep sequencing were selected based on availability. Changes in the top peripheral T cell clonotypes picked up by TCRB sequencing did not appear to be linked to pseudoprogression. Across multiple MHC alleles, vaccine-induced immune responses were seen in around 94% of patients.

Libraries were constructed by the immunoSEQ multiplex PCR assay. Rearranged TCR beta chain sequences were amplified using the hsTCRB Kit according to the manufacturer's protocol. Sequencing of TCRB libraries was carried out on an Illumina MiSeq. The source study handled its data this way. Demultiplexing, trimming and gene mapping were performed with the kit vendor's proprietary platform. The table was pulled from immuneACCESS by TCRdb, which kept in-frame rearrangements only. Such tables lose some clones; where checked, under half of the loss comes from unresolved V genes, and the rest has no known cause. V, J and clone size are taken as reported in that table, and D and trimming were inferred from the DNA itself. For this sample there are around 53,000 clones; around 86% appear just once. Jointly, the top ten make up about 2.4% of the sample. The sample's time point label, in plain terms: baseline, week 1 (first vaccination visit). Explained via the paper, the treatment or condition label denotes: pre-vaccination baseline after standard-of-care therapy. All donors had newly diagnosed IDH1-mutant astrocytomas of WHO grade 3 or 4 that showed loss of nuclear ATRX. The samples were drawn from NOA16, a multicentre, single-arm, open-label phase I trial in Germany that tested a mutant IDH1 peptide vaccine in humans for the first time. Visit V03 blood draws served as the baseline sample for immunogenicity testing. The DNeasy Blood and Tissue Kit was used to extract genomic DNA from EDTA blood for TCRB sequencing.

Germline trimming: 5 bases from V, 1 base from J; junction bases outside gene matches: 7. Measured from the cysteine to the phenylalanine, the CDR3 is 15 residues long. The CDR3 DNA has 45 bases and is translated from base 1. Sequences SEHNR (CDR1) and FQNEAQ (CDR2) are obtained from the germline V gene (reference sequence). The sequence was obtained from a man aged 35 to 55 with glioma. The sequence joins TRBV7-9 to TRBJ2-5; 7 middle bases align to TRBD2. Sequenced material: PBMCs, taken from a glioma patient treated with radiotherapy, temozolomide or both. In nucleotides, the sequence is TGTGCCAGCAGCCTTCCTAGCGGACCCCAAGAGACCCAGTACTTC. Its translation is CASSLPSGPQETQYF.